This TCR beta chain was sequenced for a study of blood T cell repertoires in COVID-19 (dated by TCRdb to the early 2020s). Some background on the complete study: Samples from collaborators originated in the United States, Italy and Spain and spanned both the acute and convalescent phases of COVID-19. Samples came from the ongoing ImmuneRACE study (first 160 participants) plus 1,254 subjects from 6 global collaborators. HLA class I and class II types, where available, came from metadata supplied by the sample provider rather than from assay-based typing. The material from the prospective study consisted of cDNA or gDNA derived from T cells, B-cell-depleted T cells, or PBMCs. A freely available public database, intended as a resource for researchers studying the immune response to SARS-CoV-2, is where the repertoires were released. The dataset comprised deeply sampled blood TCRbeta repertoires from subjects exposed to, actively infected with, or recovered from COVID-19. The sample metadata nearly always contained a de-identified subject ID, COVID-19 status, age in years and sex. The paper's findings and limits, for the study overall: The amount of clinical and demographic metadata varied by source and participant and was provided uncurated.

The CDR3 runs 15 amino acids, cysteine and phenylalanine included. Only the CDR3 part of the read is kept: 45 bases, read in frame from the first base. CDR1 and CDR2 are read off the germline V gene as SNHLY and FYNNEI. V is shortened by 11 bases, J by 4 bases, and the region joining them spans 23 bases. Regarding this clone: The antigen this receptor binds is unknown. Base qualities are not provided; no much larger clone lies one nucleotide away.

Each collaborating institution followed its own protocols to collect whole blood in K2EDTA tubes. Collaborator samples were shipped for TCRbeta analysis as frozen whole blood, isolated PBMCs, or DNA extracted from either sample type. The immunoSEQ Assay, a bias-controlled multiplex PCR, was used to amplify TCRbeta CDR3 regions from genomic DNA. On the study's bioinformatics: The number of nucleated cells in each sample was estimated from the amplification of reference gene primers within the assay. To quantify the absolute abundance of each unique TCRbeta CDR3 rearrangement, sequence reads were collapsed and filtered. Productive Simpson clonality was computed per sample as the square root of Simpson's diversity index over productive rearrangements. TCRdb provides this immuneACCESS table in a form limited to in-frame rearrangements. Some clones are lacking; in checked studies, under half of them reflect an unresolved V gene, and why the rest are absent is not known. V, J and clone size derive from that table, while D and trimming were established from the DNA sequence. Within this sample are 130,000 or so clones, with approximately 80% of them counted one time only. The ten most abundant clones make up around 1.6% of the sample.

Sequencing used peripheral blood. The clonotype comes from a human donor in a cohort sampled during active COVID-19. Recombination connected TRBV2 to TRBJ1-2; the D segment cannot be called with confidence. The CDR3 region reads CAFPRVPNNRYGYTF. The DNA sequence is TGTGCCTTCCCCCGGGTACCCAACAACCGCTATGGCTACACCTTC.